One T cell receptor (beta chain) is described in this entry. The antigen remains unidentified. This entry belongs to a study of T cell repertoires in cytomegalovirus infection. Study-wide background: CMV epitopes used comprised recently identified HLA-C-restricted ones and well-studied HLA-B-restricted ones. The public TCR beta signatures pointed to both CMV infection and matching HLA type. Study-level findings and limits: Across the ex vivo response, the dominant clonotypes were HLA-C-restricted CMV-specific TCR beta clonotypes. Carriers of CMV plus the relevant HLA were identified by cumulative public TCR beta family frequency.

TCRdb redid the calling of the reads with MiXCR, one entry per CDR3 protein. The sample includes around 300,000 distinct CDR3 sequences, more than 20% of them seen just once. The CDR3 contains 14 residues. Trimming cost V 2 bases and J 2 bases, with 9 bases left between them. Germline V gene lookup returns CDR1 SGHTA and CDR2 FQGNSA. The receptor comes from a human donor in good health (CMV status not recorded). Some clones in this sample may be carry-over from other donors' samples. The chain couples TRBV7-2 to TRBJ2-5; no reliable D call. This specimen was cultured PBMCs, taken from culture after CMV antigen stimulation. The CDR3 region is CASSLRSAQETQYF. In DNA form, the CDR3 reads TGTGCCAGCAGCTTAAGGTCGGCGCAAGAGACCCAGTACTTC.